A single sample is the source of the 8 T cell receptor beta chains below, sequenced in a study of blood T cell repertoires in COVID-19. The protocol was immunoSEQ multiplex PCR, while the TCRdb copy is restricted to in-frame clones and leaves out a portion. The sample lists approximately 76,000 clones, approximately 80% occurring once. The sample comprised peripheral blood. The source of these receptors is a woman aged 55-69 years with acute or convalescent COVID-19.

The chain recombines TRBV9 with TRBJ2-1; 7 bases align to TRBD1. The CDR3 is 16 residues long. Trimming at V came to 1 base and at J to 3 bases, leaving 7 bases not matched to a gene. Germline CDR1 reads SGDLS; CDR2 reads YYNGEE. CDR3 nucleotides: TGTGCCAGCAGCGTAACCAGGGGGAATGTCTACAATGAGCAGTTCTTC. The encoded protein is CASSVTRGNVYNEQFF.

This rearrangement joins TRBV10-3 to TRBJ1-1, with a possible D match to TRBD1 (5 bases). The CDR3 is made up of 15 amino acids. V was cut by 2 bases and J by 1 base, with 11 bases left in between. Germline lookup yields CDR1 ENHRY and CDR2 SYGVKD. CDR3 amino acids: CAISEPPGGNTEAFF. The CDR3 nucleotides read TGTGCCATCAGTGAGCCCCCCGGGGGGAACACTGAAGCTTTCTTT.

CDR3 in amino acids: CAWETGRGNTIYF. The CDR3 coding sequence is TGTGCCTGGGAAACAGGTAGAGGAAACACCATATATTTT. The chain uses TRBV30 and TRBJ1-3; the D gene is possibly TRBD1 (5 bases). The CDR3 is 13 residues long. The V and J ends lost 5 bases and 4 bases respectively, with 12 bases between them. Germline V gene sequence: CDR1 GTSNPN, CDR2 SVGIG (reference sequence).

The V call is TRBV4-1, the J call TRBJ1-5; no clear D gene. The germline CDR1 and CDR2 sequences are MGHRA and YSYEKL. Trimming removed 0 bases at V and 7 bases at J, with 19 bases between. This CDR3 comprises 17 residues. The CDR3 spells CASSQDRGVPTLQPQHF. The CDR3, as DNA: TGCGCCAGCAGCCAAGATCGGGGTGTCCCGACCCTGCAGCCCCAGCATTTT.

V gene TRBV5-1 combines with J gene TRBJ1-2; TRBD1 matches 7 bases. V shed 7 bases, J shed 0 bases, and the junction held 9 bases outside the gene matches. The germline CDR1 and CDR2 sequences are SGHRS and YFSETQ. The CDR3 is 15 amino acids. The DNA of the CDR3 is TGCGCCAGCCGAATACAGGGGCCTGCTAACTATGGCTACACCTTC. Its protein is CASRIQGPANYGYTF.

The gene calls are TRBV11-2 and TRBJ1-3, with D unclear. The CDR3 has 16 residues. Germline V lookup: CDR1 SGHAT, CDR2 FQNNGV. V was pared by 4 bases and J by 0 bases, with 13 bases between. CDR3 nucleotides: TGTGCCAGCAGCTCCTTGGCGGGGAACTCTGGAAACACCATATATTTT. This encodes CASSSLAGNSGNTIYF.

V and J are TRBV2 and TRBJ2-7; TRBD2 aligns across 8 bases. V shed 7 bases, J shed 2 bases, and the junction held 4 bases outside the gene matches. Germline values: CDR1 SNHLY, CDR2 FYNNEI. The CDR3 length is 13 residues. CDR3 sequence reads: CASTVSGAYEQYF. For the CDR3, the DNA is TGTGCCAGCACAGTTAGCGGGGCCTACGAGCAGTACTTC.

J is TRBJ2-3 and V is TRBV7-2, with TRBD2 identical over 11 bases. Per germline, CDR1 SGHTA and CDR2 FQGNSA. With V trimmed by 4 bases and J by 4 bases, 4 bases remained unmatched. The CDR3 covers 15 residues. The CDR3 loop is CASSSVGLAADTQYF. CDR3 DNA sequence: TGTGCCAGCAGCTCCGTGGGACTAGCGGCAGATACGCAGTATTTT.